Reported below is one TCR beta chain. V shed 4 bases and J shed 10 bases, with 18 bases lying between them. The CDR3 extends over 14 amino acids. CDR1 and CDR2 (germline): LNHDA, SQIVND (reference sequence). The source of the sample is a study of blood T cell repertoires in COVID-19. Profiled with immunoSEQ multiplex PCR; TCRdb holds only in-frame clones, not every one. The data show 150,000 to 180,000 clones, with over 75% seen just once and 0.63% held by the top ten. This receptor was identified in a man in his 60s with COVID-19, enrolled during active disease. J is TRBJ2-3 and V is TRBV19; a possible D gene is TRBD2 (7 bases). The source material was peripheral blood. The CDR3 coding sequence is TGTGCCAGTAGTACCCCACCCGGGGGGCAGGCGCAGTATTTT. Translated, it gives CASSTPPGGQAQYF. Full variable domain (missing parts from reference TRBV19 and TRBJ2-3): DGGITQSPKYLFRKEGQNVTLSCEQNLNHDAMYWYRQDPGQGLRLIYYSQIVNDFQKGDIAEGYSVSREKKESFPLTVTSAQKNPTAFYLCASSTPPGGQAQYFGPGTRLTVL.